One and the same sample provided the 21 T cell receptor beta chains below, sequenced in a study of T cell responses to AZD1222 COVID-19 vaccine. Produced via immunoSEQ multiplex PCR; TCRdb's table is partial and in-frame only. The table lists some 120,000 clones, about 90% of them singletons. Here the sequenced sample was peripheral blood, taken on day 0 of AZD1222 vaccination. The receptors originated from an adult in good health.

CDR3 coding DNA: TGCGCCAGCAGCCCGGGACAGGCCGCAGATACGCAGTATTTT. Residues: CASSPGQAADTQYF. The chain combines TRBV5-1 with TRBJ2-3; 8 bases fit TRBD1. The V gene's germline CDR1 is SGHRS and CDR2 YFSETQ. V was clipped by 4 bases and J by 4 bases; unmatched bases: 5. The CDR3 is made up of 14 amino acids.

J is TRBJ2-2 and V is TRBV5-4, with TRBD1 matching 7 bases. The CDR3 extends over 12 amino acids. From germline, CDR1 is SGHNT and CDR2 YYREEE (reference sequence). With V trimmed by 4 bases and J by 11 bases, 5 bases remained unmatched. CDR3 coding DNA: TGTGCCAGCAGCCTGGGACAGTCAGAGCTGTTTTTT. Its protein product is CASSLGQSELFF.

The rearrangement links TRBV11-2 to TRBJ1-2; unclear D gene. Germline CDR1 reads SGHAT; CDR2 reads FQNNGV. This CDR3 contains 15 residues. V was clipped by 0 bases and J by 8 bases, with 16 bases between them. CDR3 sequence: CASSLEWRPLGGYTF. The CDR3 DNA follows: TGTGCCAGCAGCTTAGAGTGGCGGCCCCTCGGAGGCTACACCTTC.

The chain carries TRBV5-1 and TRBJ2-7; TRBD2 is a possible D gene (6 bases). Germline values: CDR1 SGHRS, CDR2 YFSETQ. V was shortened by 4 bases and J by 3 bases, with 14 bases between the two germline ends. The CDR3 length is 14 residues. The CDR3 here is CASSTAGTHYEQYF. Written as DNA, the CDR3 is TGCGCCAGCAGCACCGCCGGGACTCACTACGAGCAGTACTTC.

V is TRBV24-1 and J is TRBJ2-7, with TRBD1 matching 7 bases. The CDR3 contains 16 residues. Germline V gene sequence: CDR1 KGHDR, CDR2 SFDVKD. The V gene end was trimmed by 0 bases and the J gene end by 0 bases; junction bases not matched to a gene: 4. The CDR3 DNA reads TGTGCCACCAGTGATTTGGACCGGGACAGCTCCTACGAGCAGTACTTC. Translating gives CATSDLDRDSSYEQYF.

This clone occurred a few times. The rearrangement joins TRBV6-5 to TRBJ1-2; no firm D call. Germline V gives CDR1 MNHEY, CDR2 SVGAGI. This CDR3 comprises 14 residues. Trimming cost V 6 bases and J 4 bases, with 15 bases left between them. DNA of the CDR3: TGTGCCAGCAGCGCCCCTGGGCCGAGCTATGGCTACACCTTC. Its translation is CASSAPGPSYGYTF.

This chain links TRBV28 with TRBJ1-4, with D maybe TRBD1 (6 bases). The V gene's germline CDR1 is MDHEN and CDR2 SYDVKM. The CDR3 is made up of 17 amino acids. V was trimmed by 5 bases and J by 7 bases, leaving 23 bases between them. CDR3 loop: CASSPSDGGGVSEKLFF. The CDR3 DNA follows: TGTGCCAGCAGTCCCTCCGATGGAGGGGGGGTGAGTGAAAAACTGTTTTTT. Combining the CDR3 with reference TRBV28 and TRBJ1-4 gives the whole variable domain DVKVTQSSRYLVKRTGEKVFLECVQDMDHENMFWYRQDPGLGLRLIYFSYDVKMKEKGDIPEGYSVSREKKERFSLILESASTNQTSMYLCASSPSDGGGVSEKLFFGSGTQLSVL.

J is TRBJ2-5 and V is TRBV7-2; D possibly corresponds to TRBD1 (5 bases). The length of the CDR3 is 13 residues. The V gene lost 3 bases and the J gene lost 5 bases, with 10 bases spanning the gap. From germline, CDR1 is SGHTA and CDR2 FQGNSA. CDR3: CASSFARAETQYF. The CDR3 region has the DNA TGTGCCAGCAGCTTTGCCAGGGCGGAGACCCAGTACTTC. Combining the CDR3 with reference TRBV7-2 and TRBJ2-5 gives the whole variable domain GAGVSQSPSNKVTEKGKDVELRCDPISGHTALYWYRQSLGQGLEFLIYFQGNSAPDKSGLPSDRFSAERTGGSVSTLTIQRTQQEDSAVYLCASSFARAETQYFGPGTRLLVL.

The CDR3 region is CASSQDVDFSYEQYF. CDR3 DNA: TGTGCCAGCAGCCAAGATGTGGACTTCTCCTACGAGCAGTACTTC. V is TRBV14 and J is TRBJ2-7; tentatively, D is TRBD2 (5 bases). Trimming stripped 0 bases from V and 0 bases from J, with 9 bases between. This CDR3 is built from 15 residues. From germline, CDR1 is SGHDN and CDR2 FVKESK.

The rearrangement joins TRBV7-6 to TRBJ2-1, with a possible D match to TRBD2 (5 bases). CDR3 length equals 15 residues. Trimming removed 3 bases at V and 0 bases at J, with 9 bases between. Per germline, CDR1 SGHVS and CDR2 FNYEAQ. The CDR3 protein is CASSFDGDSYNEQFF. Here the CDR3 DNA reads TGTGCCAGCAGCTTCGACGGGGACTCCTACAATGAGCAGTTCTTC.

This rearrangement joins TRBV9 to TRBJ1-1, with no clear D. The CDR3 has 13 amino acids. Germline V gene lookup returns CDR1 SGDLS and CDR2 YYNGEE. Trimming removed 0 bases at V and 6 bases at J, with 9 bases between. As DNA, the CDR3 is TGTGCCAGCAGCGTAGTATTGGGATCTGAAGCTTTCTTT. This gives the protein CASSVVLGSEAFF.

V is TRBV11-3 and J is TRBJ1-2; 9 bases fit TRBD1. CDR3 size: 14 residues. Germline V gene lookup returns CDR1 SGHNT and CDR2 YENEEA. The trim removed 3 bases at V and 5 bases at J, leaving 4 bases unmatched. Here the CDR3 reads CASSFDRGSYGYTF. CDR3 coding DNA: TGTGCCAGCAGCTTTGACAGGGGGTCTTATGGCTACACCTTC.

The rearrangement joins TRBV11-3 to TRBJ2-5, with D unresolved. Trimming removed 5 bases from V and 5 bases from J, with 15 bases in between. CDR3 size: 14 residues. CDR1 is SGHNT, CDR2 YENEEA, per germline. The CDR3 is CASSRRRAGETQYF. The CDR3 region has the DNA TGTGCCAGCAGCCGTCGTAGGGCCGGGGAGACCCAGTACTTC.

The CDR3 nucleotides are TGTGCCATCAGGGCAGACAGGGTGAACACTGAAGCTTTCTTT. Its translation is CAIRADRVNTEAFF. The J gene is TRBJ1-1, the V gene TRBV10-3; 7 bases map to TRBD1. V was pared by 6 bases and J by 0 bases, with 4 bases of the junction left unmatched. Germline CDR1 is ENHRY and CDR2 is SYGVKD. This CDR3 has 14 residues.

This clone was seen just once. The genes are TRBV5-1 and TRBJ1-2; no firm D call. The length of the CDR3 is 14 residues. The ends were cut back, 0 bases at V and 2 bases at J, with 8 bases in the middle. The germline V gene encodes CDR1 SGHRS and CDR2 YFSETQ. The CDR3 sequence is CASSLEDGNYGYTF. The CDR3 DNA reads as TGCGCCAGCAGCTTGGAGGACGGCAACTATGGCTACACCTTC.

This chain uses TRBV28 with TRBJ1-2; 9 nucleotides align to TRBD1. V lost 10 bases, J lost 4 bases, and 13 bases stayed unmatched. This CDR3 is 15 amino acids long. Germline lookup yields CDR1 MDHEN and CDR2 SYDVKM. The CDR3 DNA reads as TGTGCCACCCTCAACAGGGGGCGAAAGGTCTATGGCTACACCTTC. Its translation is CATLNRGRKVYGYTF.

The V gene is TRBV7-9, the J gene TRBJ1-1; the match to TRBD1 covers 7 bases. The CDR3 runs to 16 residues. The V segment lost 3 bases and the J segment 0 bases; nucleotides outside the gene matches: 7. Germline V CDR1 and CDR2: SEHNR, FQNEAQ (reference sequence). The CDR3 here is CASSFLPGQMNTEAFF. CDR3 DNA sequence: TGTGCCAGCAGCTTTCTTCCGGGACAGATGAACACTGAAGCTTTCTTT.

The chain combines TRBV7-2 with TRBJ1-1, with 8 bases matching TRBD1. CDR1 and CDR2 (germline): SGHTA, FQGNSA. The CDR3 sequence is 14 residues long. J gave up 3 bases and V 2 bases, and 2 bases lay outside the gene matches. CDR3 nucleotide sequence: TGTGCCAGCAGCTTATTGACAGGGGACACTGAAGCTTTCTTT. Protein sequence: CASSLLTGDTEAFF.

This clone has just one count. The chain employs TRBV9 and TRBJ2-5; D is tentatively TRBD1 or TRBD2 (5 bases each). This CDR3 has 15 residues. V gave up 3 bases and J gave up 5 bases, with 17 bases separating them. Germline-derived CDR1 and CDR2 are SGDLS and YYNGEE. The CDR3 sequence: CASSAEWGRQETQYF. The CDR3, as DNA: TGTGCCAGCAGCGCCGAATGGGGGAGACAGGAGACCCAGTACTTC.

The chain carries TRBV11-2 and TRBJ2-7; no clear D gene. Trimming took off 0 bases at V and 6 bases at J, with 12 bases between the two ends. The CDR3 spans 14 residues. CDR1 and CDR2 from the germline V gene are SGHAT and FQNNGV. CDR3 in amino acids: CASSLDLRSGEQYF. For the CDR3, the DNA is TGTGCCAGCAGCTTAGATCTTCGTAGTGGCGAGCAGTACTTC. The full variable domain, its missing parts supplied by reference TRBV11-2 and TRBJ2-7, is EAGVAQSPRYKIIEKRQSVAFWCNPISGHATLYWYQQILGQGPKLLIQFQNNGVVDDSQLPKDRFSAERLKGVDSTLKIQPAKLEDSAVYLCASSLDLRSGEQYFGPGTRLTVT.

DNA for the CDR3: TGTGCCAGCAGTCGGGACCGCTATGGCTACACCTTC. Translating it yields CASSRDRYGYTF. The chain employs TRBV28 and TRBJ1-2; D is perhaps TRBD1 (5 bases). The germline V and J ends were trimmed by 5 bases and 4 bases, with 8 bases remaining between them. This CDR3 spans 12 amino acids. Germline V gene sequence: CDR1 MDHEN, CDR2 SYDVKM.